The 17 T cell receptor beta chains given below trace back to one sample, sequenced in a study of blood T cell repertoires in COVID-19. Method: immunoSEQ multiplex PCR; TCRdb's copy keeps in-frame clones and lacks some. The sample lists roughly 330,000 clones, 88% seen once, with approximately 4% in the top ten. The sequencing sample was made of peripheral blood. Receptors were obtained from a woman aged 45-65 years with active or convalescent COVID-19.

The rearrangement links TRBV6-2 or TRBV6-3 to TRBJ1-5, with D hard to call. V was pared by 2 bases and J by 11 bases, with 19 bases between. Germline values: CDR1 MNHEY, CDR2 SVGEGT. This CDR3 region has 15 residues. The CDR3 is CASSYGGWATPAQHF. DNA of the CDR3: TGTGCCAGCAGTTACGGAGGGTGGGCAACCCCGGCCCAGCATTTT.

This CDR3 reads CASSLVAGEGQFF. In DNA, the CDR3 is TGCGCCAGCAGCTTGGTAGCGGGTGAGGGACAGTTCTTC. This rearrangement joins TRBV5-1 to TRBJ2-1, with 7 bases fitting TRBD2. J was trimmed by 13 bases and V by 0 bases; bases with no gene match: 7. The germline V gene has CDR1 SGHRS and CDR2 YFSETQ. The CDR3 length is 13 residues.

This rearrangement joins TRBV4-1 to TRBJ1-5; perhaps TRBD1 as D (6 bases). This CDR3 spans 16 amino acids. Deletions cut 0 bases from V and 4 bases from J, with 13 bases between. Germline V gene sequence: CDR1 MGHRA, CDR2 YSYEKL. The CDR3, as DNA: TGCGCCAGCAGCCAAGATCCCGGGACACCAAATCAGCCCCAGCATTTT. This gives the protein CASSQDPGTPNQPQHF.

In its sample, this clone was seen a few times. CDR3 in DNA: TGCAGCGTTGCCAGGGGAAGCGGAGATCAGCCCCAGCATTTT. Residues: CSVARGSGDQPQHF. V and J are TRBV29-1 and TRBJ1-5, with D perhaps TRBD1 (6 bases). Germline V CDR1 and CDR2: SQVTM, ANQGSEA. V was clipped by 4 bases and J by 5 bases, with 15 bases between them. The CDR3 loop spans 14 amino acids.

CDR3 in amino acids: CASSQVAGRGAYNEQFF. As DNA, the CDR3 is TGTGCCAGCAGCCAAGTCGCGGGCAGGGGGGCTTACAATGAGCAGTTCTTC. The rearrangement links TRBV3-1 (or the pseudogene TRBV3-2) to TRBJ2-1, with D maybe TRBD1 (7 bases). The CDR3 length is 17 residues. V was trimmed by 1 base and J by 4 bases, leaving 17 bases between them. Germline-derived CDR1 and CDR2 are LGHDT and YNNKEL (reference sequence).

The chain carries TRBV18 and TRBJ1-6; 8 bases are shared with TRBD1. The CDR3 consists of 13 residues. V gave up 3 bases and J gave up 9 bases; unmatched junction bases: 1. CDR1 and CDR2 (germline): KGHSH, LQKENI. Here the CDR3 reads CASSPDRASPLHF. As DNA, the CDR3 is TGTGCCAGCTCACCGGACAGGGCTTCACCCCTCCACTTT. The whole variable domain, filled in from reference TRBV18 and TRBJ1-6, reads NAGVMQNPRHLVRRRGQEARLRCSPMKGHSHVYWYRQLPEEGLKFMVYLQKENIIDESGMPKERFSAEFPKEGPSILRIQQVVRGDSAAYFCASSPDRASPLHFGNGTRLTVT.

This chain uses TRBV27 with TRBJ1-6; weak D call: TRBD1 (6 bases). The germline V gene has CDR1 MNHEY and CDR2 SMNVEV (reference sequence). The ends were cut back, 4 bases at V and 6 bases at J, with 10 bases in the middle. This CDR3 is built from 14 residues. The CDR3 DNA sequence: TGTGCCAGCAGTTGGACAGACATTAATTCACCCCTCCACTTT. The encoded protein is CASSWTDINSPLHF.

This sequence joins TRBV27 and TRBJ1-2; 8 bases map to TRBD1. The CDR3 spans 15 residues. J lost 4 bases, V lost 5 bases, and 9 bases had no gene match. From germline, CDR1 is MNHEY and CDR2 SMNVEV (reference sequence). The CDR3 coding sequence is TGTGCCAGCAGTCCCCGACAGGGGTTGGGCTATGGCTACACCTTC. This translates into CASSPRQGLGYGYTF.

The CDR3 DNA sequence: TGCGCCAGCAGCGTATCAGGGCTCTATGGCTACACCTTC. Its protein product is CASSVSGLYGYTF. This chain joins TRBV5-1 and TRBJ1-2, with D possibly matching TRBD1 (5 bases). The CDR3 contains 13 residues. The V gene's germline CDR1 is SGHRS and CDR2 YFSETQ. Trimming pared 4 bases from V and 4 bases from J, leaving 11 bases between.

The chain recombines TRBV15 with TRBJ2-5; possibly TRBD2 for D (6 bases). The CDR3 spans 17 residues. CDR1 LNHNV and CDR2 YYDKDF come from the germline V gene (reference sequence). Trimming took off 2 bases at V and 5 bases at J, with 21 bases between the two ends. The CDR3 loop is CATSRSPPGVLRETQYF. CDR3 DNA: TGTGCCACCAGCAGATCCCCTCCGGGGGTTCTCCGGGAGACCCAGTACTTC.

As to this clone: The junction differs from germline at one of its ends, possibly a read error. This chain connects TRBV7-7 to TRBJ2-2, with 11 bases matching TRBD2. Germline CDR1 is SSHAT and CDR2 is FNYEAQ (reference sequence). The CDR3 covers 18 residues. The chain's CDR3 is CASSLSPVSGGAAGELFF. The CDR3 DNA sequence: TGTGCTAGCAGCTTATCCCCAGTTAGCGGGGGGGCAGCCGGGGAGCTGTTTTTT.

J is TRBJ2-3 and V is TRBV11-2; 11 positions agree with TRBD2. With V trimmed by 1 base and J by 3 bases, 3 bases remained unmatched. This CDR3 is 16 amino acids long. Germline CDR1 and CDR2: SGHAT and FQNNGV. CDR3 bases: TGTGCCAGCAGCTTAGGGGCTAGCGGGAGGACAGATACGCAGTATTTT. Encoded protein: CASSLGASGRTDTQYF.

V and J are TRBV24-1 and TRBJ2-2; 9 bases fit TRBD1. Germline CDR1 reads KGHDR; CDR2 reads SFDVKD. The CDR3 runs 17 residues. J was trimmed by 5 bases and V by 3 bases; bases with no gene match: 9. This CDR3 is CATSDRTNRGQTGELFF. DNA of the CDR3: TGTGCCACCAGTGATCGGACGAACAGGGGGCAGACCGGGGAGCTGTTTTTT.

This chain connects TRBV7-9 to TRBJ2-5; unclear D gene. The CDR3 runs to 14 residues. The germline V gene encodes CDR1 SEHNR and CDR2 FQNEAQ (reference sequence). V shed 4 bases and J shed 3 bases, with 12 bases lying between them. The CDR3 region has the DNA TGTGCCAGCAGCTCTCCGAGAATGAAAGAGACCCAGTACTTC. This codes for CASSSPRMKETQYF.

The rearrangement links TRBV9 to TRBJ2-3; 7 positions match TRBD2. Germline V gives CDR1 SGDLS, CDR2 YYNGEE. With 6 bases clipped from V and 0 bases from J, the junction kept 10 bases outside the gene matches. The CDR3 has 16 residues. CDR3 nucleotides: TGTGCCAGCACCCCCCAAGCGGGACCCAGCACAGATACGCAGTATTTT. It yields the protein CASTPQAGPSTDTQYF.

This rearrangement joins TRBV30 to TRBJ1-6, with TRBD1 matching 7 bases. This CDR3 is 12 amino acids long. The germline V gene encodes CDR1 GTSNPN and CDR2 SVGIG (reference sequence). The CDR3 DNA follows: TGTGCTGGGACAGCCGACGCCTCACCCCTCCACTTT. Encoded protein: CAGTADASPLHF.

V and J are TRBV10-2 and TRBJ2-7, with 7 nucleotides matching TRBD1. The CDR3 consists of 13 residues. Germline lookup yields CDR1 WSHSY and CDR2 SAAADI. V was pared by 4 bases and J by 3 bases, with 3 bases of the junction left unmatched. Written as DNA, the CDR3 is TGCGCCAGCAGTGGGACAGGAGTCTACGAGCAGTACTTC. Translation gives CASSGTGVYEQYF.